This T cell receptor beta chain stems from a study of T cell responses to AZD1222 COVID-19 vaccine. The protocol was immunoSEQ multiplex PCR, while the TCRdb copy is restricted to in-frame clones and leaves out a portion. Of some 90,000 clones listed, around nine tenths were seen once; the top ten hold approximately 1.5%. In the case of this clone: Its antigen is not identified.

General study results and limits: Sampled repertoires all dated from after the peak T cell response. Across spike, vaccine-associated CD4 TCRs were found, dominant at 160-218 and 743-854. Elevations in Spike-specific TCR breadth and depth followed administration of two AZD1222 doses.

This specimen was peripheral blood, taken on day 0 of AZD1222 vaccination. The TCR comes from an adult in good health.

The CDR3 DNA sequence: TGTGCCAGCAGTGAAGATGAGGGGCACACTGAAGCTTTCTTT. It is translated as CASSEDEGHTEAFF. The V gene is TRBV2, the J gene TRBJ1-1, with D possibly being TRBD1 (5 bases). The V and J ends lost 1 base and 3 bases respectively, with 9 bases between them. Germline CDR1 reads SNHLY; CDR2 reads FYNNEI. This CDR3 is built from 14 residues. The whole variable domain, remainder taken from reference TRBV2 and TRBJ1-1, is EPEVTQTPSHQVTQMGQEVILRCVPISNHLYFYWYRQILGQKVEFLVSFYNNEISEKSEIFDDQFSVERPDGSNFTLKIRSTKLEDSAMYFCASSEDEGHTEAFFGQGTRLTVV.